The 22 T cell receptor beta chains below come from one sample, sequenced in a study of cytomegalovirus exposure and HLA in healthy donors. It was with 60 Vbeta and 13 Jbeta primers that the PCR ran. Some clones are missing from TCRdb's copy, which holds only in-frame ones; the method was immunoSEQ multiplex PCR. The sample contains about 190,000 clones, 60% to 80% of which appear only once. The sequenced sample consisted of PBMCs. The receptors stem from a young woman in good health and CMV-seropositive.

V and J are TRBV27 and TRBJ2-7, with 9 nucleotides matching TRBD2. The CDR3 is 16 residues long. Trimming cost V 7 bases and J 3 bases; bases outside gene matches: 13. Per germline, CDR1 MNHEY and CDR2 SMNVEV (reference sequence). CDR3 coding DNA: TGTGCCAGCAATCCGGGACTAGCCCCCTTAGGCTACGAGCAGTACTTC. Translation gives CASNPGLAPLGYEQYF.

This rearrangement joins TRBV5-4 to TRBJ2-2, with a tentative D call TRBD2 (5 bases). V gave up 7 bases and J gave up 5 bases, with 15 bases separating them. The CDR3 runs 14 residues. CDR1 and CDR2 (germline): SGHNT, YYREEE (reference sequence). The CDR3 loop reads CASRSGGGTGELFF. DNA for the CDR3: TGTGCCAGCCGATCCGGCGGAGGAACCGGGGAGCTGTTTTTT.

This clone showed up just a few times. This sequence joins TRBV27 and TRBJ2-7, with TRBD2 identical over 8 bases. The CDR3 is 14 amino acids. V trimming: 5 bases; J trimming: 3 bases; junction bases outside the gene matches: 6. CDR1 and CDR2 (germline): MNHEY, SMNVEV (reference sequence). CDR3 amino acids: CASSLTSGSYEQYF. The CDR3 nucleotides read TGTGCCAGCAGTCTCACCAGCGGGAGCTACGAGCAGTACTTC.

The chain recombines TRBV19 with TRBJ1-1; 9 bases align to TRBD1. With 10 bases clipped from V and 4 bases from J, the junction kept 7 bases outside the gene matches. Germline V gene data show CDR1 as LNHDA and CDR2 as SQIVND (reference sequence). The CDR3 extends over 13 amino acids. The CDR3 reads CATHDRGSTEAFF. In DNA, the CDR3 is TGTGCCACGCATGACAGGGGGTCCACTGAAGCTTTCTTT.

This chain connects TRBV28 to TRBJ1-1, with 7 nucleotides matching TRBD1. CDR1 is MDHEN, CDR2 SYDVKM, per germline. The CDR3 has 14 residues. V lost 5 bases to trimming and J lost 5 bases; unmatched junction nucleotides: 8. Here the CDR3 DNA reads TGTGCCAGCAGTCGACCTCGACAGGGAACTGAAGCTTTCTTT. This encodes CASSRPRQGTEAFF.

The chain recombines TRBV28 with TRBJ2-2; 14 nucleotides line up with TRBD2. With 7 bases clipped from V and 3 bases from J, the junction kept 7 bases outside the gene matches. CDR3 length: 17 amino acids. Germline CDR1 and CDR2: MDHEN and SYDVKM. DNA for the CDR3: TGTGCCAGCATATTGACTAGCGGGAGGGCCGACACCGGGGAGCTGTTTTTT. Its translation is CASILTSGRADTGELFF.

The V call is TRBV2, the J call TRBJ1-4; the D gene is possibly TRBD1 (5 bases). V was clipped by 10 bases and J by 8 bases, with 23 bases between them. CDR3 size: 15 residues. Germline CDR1 SNHLY, CDR2 FYNNEI. Here the CDR3 reads CATKPYKGGDEKLFF. The CDR3, as DNA: TGTGCCACAAAGCCGTATAAAGGAGGGGACGAAAAACTGTTTTTT.

The rearrangement links TRBV7-9 to TRBJ2-7, with 7 bases aligning to TRBD2. The CDR3 consists of 15 residues. CDR1 is SEHNR, CDR2 FQNEAQ, per germline (reference sequence). J lost 2 bases, V lost 3 bases, and 7 bases had no gene match. The CDR3 nucleotides are TGTGCCAGCAGCTTCCAACTAGCGTCTGCCTACGAGCAGTACTTC. It specifies CASSFQLASAYEQYF.

This clone appeared a few times. The chain joins TRBV10-3 to TRBJ2-7; the match to TRBD2 covers 7 bases. CDR3 length: 12 amino acids. V dropped 5 bases and J dropped 4; count of bases not matched to a gene: 2. Germline V gene data show CDR1 as ENHRY and CDR2 as SYGVKD. Here the CDR3 reads CAISTSVYEQYF. Here the CDR3 DNA reads TGTGCCATCAGTACTAGCGTATACGAGCAGTACTTC.

This clone occurred once. V gene TRBV28 combines with J gene TRBJ2-7; D is undetermined. The germline V gene has CDR1 MDHEN and CDR2 SYDVKM. The V end was cut by 6 bases, the J end by 5 bases, with 14 bases between. The CDR3 covers 13 residues. The CDR3 DNA reads as TGTGCCAGCAGCCCTCCTGCGGCCCACGAGCAGTACTTC. Translation gives CASSPPAAHEQYF. Variable domain in full (rest from reference TRBV28 and TRBJ2-7): DVKVTQSSRYLVKRTGEKVFLECVQDMDHENMFWYRQDPGLGLRLIYFSYDVKMKEKGDIPEGYSVSREKKERFSLILESASTNQTSMYLCASSPPAAHEQYFGPGTRLTVT.

V is TRBV2 and J is TRBJ2-7; TRBD1 aligns across 8 bases. J gave up 2 bases and V 2 bases, and 8 bases lay outside the gene matches. The CDR3 is 16 amino acids. CDR1 is SNHLY and CDR2 is FYNNEI in the germline V gene. This chain's CDR3 is CASSEPRQGQTYEQYF. The CDR3 nucleotides are TGTGCCAGCAGTGAACCTCGACAGGGGCAAACCTACGAGCAGTACTTC.

V usage is TRBV5-1 and J usage is TRBJ2-1; 10 bases fit TRBD2. The germline V gene encodes CDR1 SGHRS and CDR2 YFSETQ. The CDR3 length is 14 residues. Unmatched junction bases numbered 7, after V lost 7 bases and J lost 6 bases. The CDR3 loop reads CASGRLAGVNEQFF. The CDR3 coding sequence is TGCGCCAGCGGTAGGCTAGCGGGAGTCAATGAGCAGTTCTTC.

The chain links TRBV7-9 to TRBJ2-3; no firm D call. V shed 1 base and J shed 2 bases, with 7 bases lying between them. Germline CDR1 reads SEHNR; CDR2 reads FQNEAQ (reference sequence). This CDR3 spans 14 amino acids. CDR3: CASSLVSYTDTQYF. CDR3 in DNA: TGTGCCAGCAGCTTAGTTTCTTACACAGATACGCAGTATTTT. The entire variable domain, with the rest obtained from reference TRBV7-9 and TRBJ2-3, is as follows: DTGVSQNPRHKITKRGQNVTFRCDPISEHNRLYWYRQTLGQGPEFLTYFQNEAQLEKSRLLSDRFSAERPKGSFSTLEIQRTEQGDSAMYLCASSLVSYTDTQYFGPGTRLTVL.

The chain carries TRBV11-2 and TRBJ2-7; 13 bases line up with TRBD2. Germline loops: CDR1 SGHAT, CDR2 FQNNGV. The length of the CDR3 is 15 residues. With 7 bases clipped from V and 2 bases from J, the junction kept 5 bases outside the gene matches. The CDR3 protein is CASTKGLAGTYEQYF. CDR3 nucleotides: TGTGCCAGCACGAAGGGACTAGCGGGGACCTACGAGCAGTACTTC.

The chain carries TRBV7-2 and TRBJ2-1; 9 bases match TRBD1. V dropped 5 bases and J dropped 8; count of bases not matched to a gene: 10. The length of the CDR3 is 15 residues. The germline V gene has CDR1 SGHTA and CDR2 FQGNSA. The CDR3 is CASSRLTGGRDEQFF. The CDR3 DNA follows: TGTGCCAGCAGCCGCTTAACAGGGGGCCGGGATGAGCAGTTCTTC. The entire variable domain, with the rest obtained from reference TRBV7-2 and TRBJ2-1, is as follows: GAGVSQSPSNKVTEKGKDVELRCDPISGHTALYWYRQSLGQGLEFLIYFQGNSAPDKSGLPSDRFSAERTGGSVSTLTIQRTQQEDSAVYLCASSRLTGGRDEQFFGPGTRLTVL.

The chain joins TRBV7-9 to TRBJ2-2; 8 bases map to TRBD2. The germline V gene has CDR1 SEHNR and CDR2 FQNEAQ (reference sequence). CDR3 size: 15 residues. J was trimmed by 5 bases and V by 1 base; bases with no gene match: 3. CDR3 amino acids: CASSLVSGTTGELFF. The CDR3, as DNA: TGTGCCAGCAGCTTAGTTAGCGGGACGACCGGGGAGCTGTTTTTT.

The J gene is TRBJ2-7, the V gene TRBV5-4; 8 nucleotides line up with TRBD1. Germline trimming cut 4 bases from V and 5 bases from J; bases unmatched to any gene: 8. From germline, CDR1 is SGHNT and CDR2 YYREEE (reference sequence). This CDR3 is built from 14 residues. The CDR3 loop is CASSQTGVVDEQYF. CDR3 coding DNA: TGTGCCAGCAGCCAGACAGGGGTCGTCGACGAGCAGTACTTC.

This clone was seen once. This chain joins TRBV28 and TRBJ1-2, with TRBD1 as a possible D gene (5 bases). Trimming left V 5 bases short and J 4 bases short, with 14 bases between. Germline V lookup: CDR1 MDHEN, CDR2 SYDVKM. This CDR3 comprises 14 residues. The CDR3 coding sequence is TGTGCCAGCAGTCGGGACTCCGGAAGCTATGGCTACACCTTC. As protein: CASSRDSGSYGYTF.

This chain connects TRBV5-8 to TRBJ2-7; TRBD1 might be the D (5 bases). V shed 6 bases and J shed 2 bases, with 18 bases lying between them. The CDR3 has 15 residues. In germline, CDR1 is SGHTS, CDR2 YDEGEE. The CDR3 region has the DNA TGTGCCAGCATCCTGCCCCCACAGGCCCCCTACGAGCAGTACTTC. Translation gives CASILPPQAPYEQYF.

The chain links TRBV6-1 to TRBJ2-1; no firm D call. Trimming shortened V by 2 bases and J by 10 bases, and 12 bases separated the two germline ends. The germline V gene has CDR1 MNHNS and CDR2 SASEGT. CDR3 length: 13 amino acids. CDR3 protein: CASSEFRLSEQFF. The CDR3 DNA reads as TGTGCCAGCAGTGAATTCCGGTTAAGCGAGCAGTTCTTC.

This chain uses TRBV2 with TRBJ2-1; tentatively, D is TRBD2 (6 bases). CDR3 size: 13 residues. V was pared by 6 bases and J by 5 bases, with 11 bases between. Germline V gives CDR1 SNHLY, CDR2 FYNNEI. The CDR3 spells CASRAGPNNEQFF. As DNA, the CDR3 is TGTGCCAGCAGGGCGGGACCTAACAATGAGCAGTTCTTC.

This clone showed up just once. The rearrangement uses TRBV2 and TRBJ2-1; TRBD2 matches at 10 bases. This CDR3 comprises 14 residues. J lost 6 bases, V lost 4 bases, and 3 bases had no gene match. CDR1 is SNHLY and CDR2 is FYNNEI in the germline V gene. The CDR3 loop reads CASSGGLASNEQFF. The CDR3 DNA follows: TGTGCCAGCAGTGGGGGACTAGCGTCCAATGAGCAGTTCTTC. The variable domain in full, with the rest retrieved from reference TRBV2 and TRBJ2-1, is EPEVTQTPSHQVTQMGQEVILRCVPISNHLYFYWYRQILGQKVEFLVSFYNNEISEKSEIFDDQFSVERPDGSNFTLKIRSTKLEDSAMYFCASSGGLASNEQFFGPGTRLTVL.